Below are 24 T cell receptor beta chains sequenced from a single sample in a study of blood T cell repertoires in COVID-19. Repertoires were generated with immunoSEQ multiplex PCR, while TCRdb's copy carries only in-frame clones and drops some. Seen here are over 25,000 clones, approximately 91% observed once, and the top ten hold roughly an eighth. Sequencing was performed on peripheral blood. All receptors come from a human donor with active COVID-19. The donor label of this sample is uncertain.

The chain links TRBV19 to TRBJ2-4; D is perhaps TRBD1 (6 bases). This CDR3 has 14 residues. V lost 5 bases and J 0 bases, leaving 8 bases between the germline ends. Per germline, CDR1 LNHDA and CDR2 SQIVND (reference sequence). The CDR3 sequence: CASSSTGAKNIQYF. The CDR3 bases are TGTGCCAGTAGTTCGACAGGAGCCAAAAACATTCAGTACTTC.

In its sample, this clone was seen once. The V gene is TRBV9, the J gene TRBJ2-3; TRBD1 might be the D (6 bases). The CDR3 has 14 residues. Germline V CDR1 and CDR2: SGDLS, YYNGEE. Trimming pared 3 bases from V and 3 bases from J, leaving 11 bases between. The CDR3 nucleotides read TGTGCCAGCAGCGGTAGGACAGCTACAGATACGCAGTATTTT. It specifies CASSGRTATDTQYF.

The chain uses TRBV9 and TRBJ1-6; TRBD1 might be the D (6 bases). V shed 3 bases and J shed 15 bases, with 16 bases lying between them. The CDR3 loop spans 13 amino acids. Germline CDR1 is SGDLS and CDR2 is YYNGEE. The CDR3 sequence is CASSAPQGGHLHF. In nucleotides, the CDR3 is TGTGCCAGCAGCGCCCCACAGGGCGGGCACCTCCACTTT.

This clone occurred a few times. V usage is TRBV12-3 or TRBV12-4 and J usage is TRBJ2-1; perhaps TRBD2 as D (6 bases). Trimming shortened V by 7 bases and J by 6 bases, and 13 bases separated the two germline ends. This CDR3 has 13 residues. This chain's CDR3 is CASTKLAFNEQFF. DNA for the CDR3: TGTGCCAGCACTAAACTAGCTTTCAATGAGCAGTTCTTC.

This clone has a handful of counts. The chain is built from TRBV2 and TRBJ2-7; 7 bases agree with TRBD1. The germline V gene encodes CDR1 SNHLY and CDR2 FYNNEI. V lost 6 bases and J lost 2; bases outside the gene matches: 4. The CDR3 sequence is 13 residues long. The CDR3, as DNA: TGTGCCAGCAGGCGACAGGGTACCTACGAGCAGTACTTC. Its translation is CASRRQGTYEQYF. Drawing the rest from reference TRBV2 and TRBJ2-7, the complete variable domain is EPEVTQTPSHQVTQMGQEVILRCVPISNHLYFYWYRQILGQKVEFLVSFYNNEISEKSEIFDDQFSVERPDGSNFTLKIRSTKLEDSAMYFCASRRQGTYEQYFGPGTRLTVT.

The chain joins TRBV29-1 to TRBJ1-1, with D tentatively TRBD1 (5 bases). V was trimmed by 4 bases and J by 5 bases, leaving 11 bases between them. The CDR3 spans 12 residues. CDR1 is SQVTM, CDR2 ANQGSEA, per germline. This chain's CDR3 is CSVGVGRTEAFF. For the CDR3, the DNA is TGCAGCGTTGGTGTGGGGCGTACTGAAGCTTTCTTT.

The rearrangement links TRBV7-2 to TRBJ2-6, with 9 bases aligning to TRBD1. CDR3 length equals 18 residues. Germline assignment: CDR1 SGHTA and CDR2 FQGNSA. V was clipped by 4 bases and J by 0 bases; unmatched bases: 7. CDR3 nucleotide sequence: TGTGCCAGCAGCTCCTCCGGGACAGGGTTCTCTGGGGCCAACGTCCTGACTTTC. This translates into CASSSSGTGFSGANVLTF.

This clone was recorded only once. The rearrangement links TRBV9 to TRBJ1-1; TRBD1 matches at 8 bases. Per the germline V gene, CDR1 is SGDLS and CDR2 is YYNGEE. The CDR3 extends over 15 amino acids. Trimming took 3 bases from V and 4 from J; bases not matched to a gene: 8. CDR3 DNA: TGTGCCAGCAGCGAGCAACAGGGGGTTGTCACTGAAGCTTTCTTT. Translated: CASSEQQGVVTEAFF.

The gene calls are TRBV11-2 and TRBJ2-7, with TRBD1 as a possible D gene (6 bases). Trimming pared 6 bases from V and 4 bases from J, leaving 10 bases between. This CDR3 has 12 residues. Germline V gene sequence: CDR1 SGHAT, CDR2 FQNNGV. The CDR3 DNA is TGTGCCAGCAGGCGCACAGGGTACGAGCAGTACTTC. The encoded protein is CASRRTGYEQYF.

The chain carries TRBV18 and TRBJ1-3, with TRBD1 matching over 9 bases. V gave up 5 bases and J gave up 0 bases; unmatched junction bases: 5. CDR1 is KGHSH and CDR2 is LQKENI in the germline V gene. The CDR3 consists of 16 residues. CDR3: CASSGGTGISGNTIYF. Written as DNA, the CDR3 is TGTGCCAGCTCAGGTGGGACAGGGATCTCTGGAAACACCATATATTTT.

CDR3 residues: CASSRRETQYF. For the CDR3, the DNA is TGTGCCAGCAGCCGTCGGGAGACCCAGTACTTC. This sequence joins TRBV12-3 or TRBV12-4 and TRBJ2-5; D is undetermined. The V gene lost 6 bases and the J gene lost 5 bases, with 7 bases spanning the gap. The CDR3 spans 11 residues.

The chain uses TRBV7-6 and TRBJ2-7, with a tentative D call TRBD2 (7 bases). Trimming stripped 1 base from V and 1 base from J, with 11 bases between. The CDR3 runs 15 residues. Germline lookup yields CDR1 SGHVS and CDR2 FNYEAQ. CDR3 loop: CASSLGAGASYEQYF. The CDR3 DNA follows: TGTGCCAGCAGCTTAGGGGCGGGGGCATCCTACGAGCAGTACTTC.

The CDR3 coding sequence is TGTGCCAGTAGTGAAGGCAGCGTGAACACTGAAGCTTTCTTT. Residues: CASSEGSVNTEAFF. The V and J genes are TRBV19 and TRBJ1-1; unclear D gene. The CDR3 loop spans 14 amino acids. V lost 5 bases to trimming and J lost 0 bases, with 10 bases between them. Germline V lookup: CDR1 LNHDA, CDR2 SQIVND (reference sequence). Combining the CDR3 with reference TRBV19 and TRBJ1-1 gives the whole variable domain DGGITQSPKYLFRKEGQNVTLSCEQNLNHDAMYWYRQDPGQGLRLIYYSQIVNDFQKGDIAEGYSVSREKKESFPLTVTSAQKNPTAFYLCASSEGSVNTEAFFGQGTRLTVV.

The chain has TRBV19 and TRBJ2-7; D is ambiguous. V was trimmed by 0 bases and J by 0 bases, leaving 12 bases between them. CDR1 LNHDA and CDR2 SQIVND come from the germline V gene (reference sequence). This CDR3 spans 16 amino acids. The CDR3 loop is CASSIDPTESSYEQYF. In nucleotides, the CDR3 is TGTGCCAGTAGTATAGATCCGACGGAGAGCTCCTACGAGCAGTACTTC. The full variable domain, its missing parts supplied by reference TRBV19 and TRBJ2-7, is DGGITQSPKYLFRKEGQNVTLSCEQNLNHDAMYWYRQDPGQGLRLIYYSQIVNDFQKGDIAEGYSVSREKKESFPLTVTSAQKNPTAFYLCASSIDPTESSYEQYFGPGTRLTVT.

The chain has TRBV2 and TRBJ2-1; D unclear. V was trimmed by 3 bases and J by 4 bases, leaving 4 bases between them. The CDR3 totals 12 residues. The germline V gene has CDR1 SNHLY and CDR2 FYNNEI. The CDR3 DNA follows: TGTGCCAGCAGTGACAGATACAATGAGCAGTTCTTC. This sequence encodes CASSDRYNEQFF.

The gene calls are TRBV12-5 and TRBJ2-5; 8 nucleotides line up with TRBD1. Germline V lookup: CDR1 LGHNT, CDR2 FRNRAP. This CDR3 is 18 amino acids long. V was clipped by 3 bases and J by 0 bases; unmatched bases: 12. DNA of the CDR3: TGTGCTAGTGGTTTAACACTCCCGGGACAGGCGTACCAAGAGACCCAGTACTTC. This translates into CASGLTLPGQAYQETQYF.

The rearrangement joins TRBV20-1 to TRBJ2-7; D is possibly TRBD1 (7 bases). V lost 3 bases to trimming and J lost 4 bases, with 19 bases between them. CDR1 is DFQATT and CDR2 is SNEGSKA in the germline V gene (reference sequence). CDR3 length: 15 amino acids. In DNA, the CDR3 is TGCAGTGCTAGTTCAGGAGGGGGCAGGGTGTACGAGCAGTACTTC. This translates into CSASSGGGRVYEQYF.

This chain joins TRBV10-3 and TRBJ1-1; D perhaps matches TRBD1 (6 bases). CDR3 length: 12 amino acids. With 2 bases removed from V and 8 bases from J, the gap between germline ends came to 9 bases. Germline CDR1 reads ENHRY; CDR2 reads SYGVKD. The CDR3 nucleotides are TGTGCCATCAGTGAGACGACAGGAGAAGCTTTCTTT. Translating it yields CAISETTGEAFF.

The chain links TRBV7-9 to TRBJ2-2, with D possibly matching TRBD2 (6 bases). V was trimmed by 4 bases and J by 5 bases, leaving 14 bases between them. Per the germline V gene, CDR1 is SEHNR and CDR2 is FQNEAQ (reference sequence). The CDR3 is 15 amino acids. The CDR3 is CASSSRDSPTGELFF. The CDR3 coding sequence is TGTGCCAGCAGCTCCCGGGACTCCCCAACCGGGGAGCTGTTTTTT.

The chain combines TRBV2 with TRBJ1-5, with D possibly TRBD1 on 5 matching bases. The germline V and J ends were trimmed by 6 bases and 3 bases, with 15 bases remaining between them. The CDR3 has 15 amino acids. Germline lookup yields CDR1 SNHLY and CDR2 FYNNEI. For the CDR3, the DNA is TGTGCCAGCAGCGCGGACGACAGTCTCAATCAGCCCCAGCATTTT. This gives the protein CASSADDSLNQPQHF.

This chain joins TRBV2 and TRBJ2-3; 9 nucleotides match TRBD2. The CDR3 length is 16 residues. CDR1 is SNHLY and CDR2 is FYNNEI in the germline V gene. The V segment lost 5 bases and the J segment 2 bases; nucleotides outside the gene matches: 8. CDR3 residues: CASSLTSGASTDTQYF. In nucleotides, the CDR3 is TGTGCCAGCAGTCTGACTAGCGGTGCTTCCACAGATACGCAGTATTTT.

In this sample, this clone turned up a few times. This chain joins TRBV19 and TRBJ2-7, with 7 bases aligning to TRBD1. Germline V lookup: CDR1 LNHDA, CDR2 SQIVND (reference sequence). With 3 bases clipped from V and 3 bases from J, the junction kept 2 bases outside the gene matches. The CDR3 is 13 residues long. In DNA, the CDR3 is TGTGCCAGTAGTATGGGACAGTACTACGAGCAGTACTTC. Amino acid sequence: CASSMGQYYEQYF.

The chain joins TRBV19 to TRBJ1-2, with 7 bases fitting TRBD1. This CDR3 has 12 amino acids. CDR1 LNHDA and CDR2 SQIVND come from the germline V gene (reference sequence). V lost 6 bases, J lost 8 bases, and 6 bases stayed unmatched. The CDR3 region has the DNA TGTGCCAGTAGGGACAGGTGGGACGGCTACACCTTC. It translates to CASRDRWDGYTF.

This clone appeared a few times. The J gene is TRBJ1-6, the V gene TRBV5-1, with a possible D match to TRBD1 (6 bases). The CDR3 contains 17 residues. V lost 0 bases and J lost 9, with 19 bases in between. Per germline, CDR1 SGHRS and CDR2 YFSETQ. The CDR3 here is CASSLALNRAAGSPLHF. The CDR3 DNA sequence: TGCGCCAGCAGCTTGGCCCTTAACAGGGCGGCGGGTTCACCCCTCCACTTT.